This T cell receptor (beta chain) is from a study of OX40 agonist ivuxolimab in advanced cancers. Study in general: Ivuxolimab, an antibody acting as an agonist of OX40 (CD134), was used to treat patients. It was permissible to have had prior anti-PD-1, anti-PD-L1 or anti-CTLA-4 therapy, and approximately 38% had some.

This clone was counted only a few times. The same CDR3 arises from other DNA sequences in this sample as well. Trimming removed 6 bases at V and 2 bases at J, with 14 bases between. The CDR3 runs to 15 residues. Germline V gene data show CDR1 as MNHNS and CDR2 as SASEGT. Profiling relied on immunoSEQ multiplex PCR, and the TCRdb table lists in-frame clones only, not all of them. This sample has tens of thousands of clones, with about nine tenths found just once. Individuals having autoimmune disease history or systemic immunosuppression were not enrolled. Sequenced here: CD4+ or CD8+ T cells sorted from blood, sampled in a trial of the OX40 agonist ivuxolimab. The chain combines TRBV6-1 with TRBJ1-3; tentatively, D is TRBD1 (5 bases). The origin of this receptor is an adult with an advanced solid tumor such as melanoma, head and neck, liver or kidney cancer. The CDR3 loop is CASSLGGLTGNTIYF. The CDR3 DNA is TGTGCCAGCAGCCTCGGGGGGTTGACTGGAAACACCATATATTTT.